The sequence of this TCR beta chain was determined in a study of T-cell memory formation after mild COVID-19 (dated by TCRdb to 2020 to 2023). Describing the broader study: TCR sequence clusters from the two donors were largely donor specific. The cohort comprised two young, previously healthy adult volunteers, one female and one male. In a couple of donors, T-cell clones that expanded and contracted after mild COVID-19 were followed by sequencing TCRalpha and TCRbeta repertoires longitudinally. What the authors observed across the whole study: Contracting CD4+ clones turned up mainly in the CM and EM memory subsets, whereas EMRA was where CD8+ clones were enriched. SARS-CoV-2 specificity of the second-wave clones peaking on day 37 was not confirmed. Some responding clones were detected in pre-infection memory, which suggested that pre-existing cross-reactive memory T cells had joined the SARS-CoV-2 response. Clones contracting from day 15 to 85 had balanced CD4/CD8 phenotypes, while a second wave expanding from day 15 to 37 was biased towards CD4+. The study included only a couple of mild cases, and larger cohorts that include severe cases with pre-infection samples were judged to be necessary.

Ficoll-Paque density gradient centrifugation was the method used to isolate PBMCs. Sequencing was carried out with an Illumina NovaSeq 6000. TCRalpha and TCRbeta cDNA libraries were constructed by 5'RACE with constant-segment primers, with sample barcodes and unique molecular identifiers being introduced. Trizol reagent was used to extract RNA from every sample. Amplification of the libraries took two PCR steps, and the second step added a second sample barcode plus Illumina TruSeq adapters. The libraries were sequenced on an Illumina NovaSeq using 2 x 150 bp paired-end reads. As for the original processing: Demultiplexing of reads and collapsing into UMI-guided consensus sequences were performed with migec v1.2.7. Using mixcr v2.1.11, UMI consensuses were aligned to TRA and TRB V and J templates and then assembled into clonotypes. Expanded or contracted clonotypes were those called significant by both edgeR and NoisET, with noise models trained on biological replicates. For edgeR calls, the thresholds were a false discovery rate-adjusted p below 0.01 and a log2 fold-change of 1. As an exploratory analysis of dynamics, PCA with hierarchical clustering was applied to max-normalized trajectories of the 1000 most abundant clonotypes. The CD4 or CD8 phenotype of responding clones was assigned using the separately sequenced CD4+ and CD8+ repertoires. TCRdb trimmed the raw reads at Q25, called clones with MiXCR and kept productive beta chains. Every distinct CDR3 protein forms one entry, paired with its most common genes and DNA. Clone size and V and J calls follow TCRdb, not the original study. The sample table holds under 600,000 distinct CDR3 sequences, of which 20% to 25% were seen once. The ten top clones hold roughly 8.3% of the sample.

This clonotype was counted ten times or more. No antigen is known for it. No qualities accompany the bases; no much larger clone lies one base away. The germline V end is reduced by 4 bases and the J end by 3 bases; junction bases left unmatched: 6. The CDR3 covers 16 residues, taking in both the cysteine and the phenylalanine. Just CDR3 DNA is preserved here, 48 bases in frame from base 1. The germline V gene provides CDR1 KGHDR and CDR2 SFDVKD. This clonotype was sampled from an adult woman who had mild COVID-19 (a few samples of this study predate the infection). The sample titles of this study are shuffled in the database, so cell type and time point are left out; the donor was told from shared clones. The rearranged chain carries TRBV24-1 and TRBJ2-1, and 9 junction bases match TRBD2. The sequenced material came from PBMCs or a T cell subset sorted from them (not recorded which). DNA sequence: TGTGCCACCAGTGACCCGGGACTAGCAGGCTACAATGAGCAGTTCTTC. Its amino acids are CATSDPGLAGYNEQFF.